These T cell receptor beta chains were read from a single sample in a study of spatial heterogeneity in lung cancer. MiXCR, applied by TCRdb to the 5' RACE reads, yields one record per CDR3 protein. This sample has 10,000 to 15,000 distinct CDR3 sequences, with 3.8% found just once. Source: PBMCs, taken at surgery. The source of these receptors is a male donor with early-stage non-small cell lung cancer. The CDR3 runs from the conserved cysteine through the conserved F or W. The D gene is left open where the match is weak. The size of a clone is reported for some rows only, either as once, few or many, or as a class for expanded clones.

J gene,clone size,D gene,V gene,CDR3 protein,CDR3 DNA
TRBJ1-2,many,NA,TRBV12-3/TRBV12-4,CASRQTGMEGYTF,TGTGCCAGCAGACAAACAGGGATGGAGGGCTACACCTTC
TRBJ2-2,many,NA,TRBV4-2,CASSQGTGRAGELFF,TGTGCCAGCAGCCAAGGGACAGGGAGGGCCGGGGAGCTGTTTTTT
TRBJ2-1,many,TRBD2,TRBV7-2,CASSLGLAGYNEQFF,TGTGCCAGCAGCTTAGGGCTAGCGGGGTACAATGAGCAGTTCTTC
TRBJ1-6,many,NA,TRBV2,CASLGGRTALHF,TGTGCCAGCCTAGGGGGAAGGACGGCCCTCCACTTT
TRBJ2-5,many,NA,TRBV7-2,CASRSGTQETQYF,TGTGCCAGCAGATCCGGGACACAAGAGACCCAGTACTTC
TRBJ1-1,many,NA,TRBV18,CASSLSGTVLDTEAFF,TGTGCCAGCTCACTATCTGGGACCGTCTTGGACACTGAAGCTTTCTTT
TRBJ1-1,NA,NA,TRBV18,CASSPQRAEAFF,TGTGCCAGCTCACCCCAAAGGGCTGAAGCTTTCTTT
TRBJ2-1,many,TRBD1,TRBV28,CASSLMGQGGRDEQFF,TGTGCCAGCAGTTTAATGGGACAGGGAGGGCGAGATGAGCAGTTCTTC
TRBJ2-3,many,NA,TRBV6-2/TRBV6-3,CASSSDTDTQYF,TGTGCCAGCAGCTCGGACACAGATACGCAGTATTTT
TRBJ1-2,large,NA,TRBV4-3,CASSQDGALYGYTF,TGCGCCAGCAGCCAAGATGGGGCCCTCTATGGCTACACCTTC
TRBJ1-6,many,NA,TRBV12-3/TRBV12-4,CASSSTGRGSPLHF,TGTGCCAGCAGTTCCACAGGGAGAGGGTCACCCCTCCACTTT
TRBJ2-3,many,NA,TRBV10-2,CASSWGSITDTQYF,TGCGCCAGCAGTTGGGGGAGTATCACAGATACGCAGTATTTT
TRBJ2-3,many,NA,TRBV7-9,CASSPPLLSSAQYF,TGTGCCAGCAGCCCGCCCCTACTTAGTAGCGCGCAGTATTTT
TRBJ1-3,many,NA,TRBV10-3,CAISGDPGNTIYF,TGTGCCATCAGTGGGGATCCTGGAAACACCATATATTTT
TRBJ2-4,medium-sized,NA,TRBV10-3,CAISEGYRGNIQYF,TGTGCCATCAGTGAGGGGTATCGGGGAAACATTCAGTACTTC
TRBJ2-7,NA,NA,TRBV10-1,CASSESPGIPYEQYF,TGCGCCAGCAGTGAGTCGCCGGGTATCCCCTACGAGCAGTACTTC
TRBJ2-1,many,NA,TRBV11-2,CASSYGGVEYNEQFF,TGTGCCAGCAGCTACGGGGGAGTTGAGTACAATGAGCAGTTCTTC
TRBJ2-3,many,NA,TRBV25-1,CASRPAGLGGTQYF,TGTGCCAGCAGGCCGGCGGGCTTGGGTGGGACGCAGTATTTT
TRBJ1-2,many,TRBD1,TRBV28,CASSRDSLYGYTF,TGTGCCAGCAGCAGGGACAGTCTATATGGCTACACCTTC
TRBJ1-2,many,NA,TRBV28,CASSLGTTTSNYGYTF,TGTGCCAGCAGTTTGGGGACTACTACCTCTAACTATGGCTACACCTTC
TRBJ1-4,many,TRBD1,TRBV11-2,CASSFQGGDEKLFF,TGTGCCAGCAGCTTCCAGGGGGGGGATGAAAAACTGTTTTTT
TRBJ2-7,NA,NA,TRBV7-2,CASSLGFLAPRRSYEQYF,TGTGCCAGCAGCTTAGGGTTCCTAGCGCCCAGACGCTCCTACGAGCAGTACTTC
TRBJ2-3,many,NA,TRBV29-1,CSVGEDTQYF,TGCAGCGTTGGGGAAGATACGCAGTATTTT
TRBJ1-5,many,NA,TRBV21-1,CASSKEVWGNQPQHF,TGTGCCAGCAGCAAAGAGGTTTGGGGGAATCAGCCCCAGCATTTT
TRBJ1-4,many,NA,TRBV5-1,CASSLDPSGEKLFF,TGCGCCAGCAGCTTGGACCCTAGCGGTGAAAAACTGTTTTTT
TRBJ2-7,few,NA,TRBV7-9,CASSSRRGNEQYF,TGTGCCAGCAGCTCCCGCCGGGGGAACGAGCAGTACTTC
TRBJ2-3,many,TRBD2,TRBV7-9,CASSLKSGSGADTQYF,TGTGCCAGCAGCTTAAAAAGCGGGAGTGGCGCAGATACGCAGTATTTT
TRBJ2-7,many,NA,TRBV28,CASTMGPPVYEQYF,TGTGCCAGCACCATGGGCCCGCCGGTTTACGAGCAGTACTTC
TRBJ2-3,many,NA,TRBV5-1,CASSLDPSSTDTQYF,TGCGCCAGCAGTCTGGACCCTTCTAGCACAGATACGCAGTATTTT
TRBJ2-3,many,TRBD2,TRBV20-1,CSAPSGSDTQYF,TGCAGTGCTCCTAGCGGATCAGATACGCAGTATTTT
TRBJ1-2,medium-sized,NA,TRBV2,CASSEGGTDGYTF,TGTGCCAGCAGTGAAGGGGGGACCGACGGCTACACCTTC
TRBJ2-1,many,TRBD2,TRBV9,CASSPRRAGGPINEQFF,TGTGCCAGCAGCCCGAGACGAGCGGGAGGGCCCATTAACGAGCAGTTCTTC
TRBJ2-7,NA,TRBD2,TRBV7-2,CASSSGLAGFYEQYF,TGTGCCAGCAGCTCGGGACTAGCGGGATTCTACGAGCAGTACTTC
TRBJ2-2,many,NA,TRBV27,CASSLMGSGELFF,TGTGCCAGCAGTTTAATGGGAAGCGGGGAGCTGTTTTTT
TRBJ1-5,many,NA,TRBV7-6,CASSLTQISPQHF,TGTGCCAGCAGCTTAACCCAAATCAGCCCCCAGCATTTT
TRBJ2-7,many,NA,TRBV11-1,CASSWVANSYEQYF,TGTGCCAGCAGCTGGGTAGCCAACTCCTACGAGCAGTACTTC
TRBJ1-6,NA,TRBD1,TRBV7-2,CASNQGGLDSPLHF,TGTGCCAGCAACCAGGGGGGTTTGGATTCACCCCTCCACTTT
TRBJ1-4,many,NA,TRBV28,CASSTFGASEKLFF,TGTGCCAGCAGCACCTTTGGGGCTAGTGAAAAACTGTTTTTT
TRBJ1-1,few,TRBD1,TRBV18,CASSPDEEGAMNTEAFF,TGTGCCAGCTCACCGGACGAGGAGGGGGCCATGAACACTGAAGCTTTCTTT
TRBJ1-2,many,NA,TRBV4-1,CASSPLGIGGQNYGYTF,TGCGCCAGCAGCCCCCTGGGTATCGGGGGGCAAAACTATGGCTACACCTTC
TRBJ2-1,many,TRBD2,TRBV12-3/TRBV12-4,CASSTTGTIGDEQFF,TGTGCCAGCAGTACAACCGGGACTATTGGGGATGAGCAGTTCTTC
TRBJ2-7,many,TRBD2,TRBV27,CASRELAASYEQYF,TGTGCCAGCAGGGAGCTAGCGGCGTCCTACGAGCAGTACTTC
TRBJ2-2,many,NA,TRBV15,CATSSRRTGELFF,TGTGCCACCAGCTCCCGGCGCACCGGGGAGCTGTTTTTT
TRBJ2-3,many,TRBD1,TRBV6-5,CASSPTGTGGFSTDTQYF,TGTGCCAGCAGTCCGACCGGGACAGGGGGTTTTAGCACAGATACGCAGTATTTT
TRBJ2-1,NA,NA,TRBV6-6,CASSPGGLGFF,TGTGCCAGCAGTCCTGGCGGTTTGGGGTTCTTC